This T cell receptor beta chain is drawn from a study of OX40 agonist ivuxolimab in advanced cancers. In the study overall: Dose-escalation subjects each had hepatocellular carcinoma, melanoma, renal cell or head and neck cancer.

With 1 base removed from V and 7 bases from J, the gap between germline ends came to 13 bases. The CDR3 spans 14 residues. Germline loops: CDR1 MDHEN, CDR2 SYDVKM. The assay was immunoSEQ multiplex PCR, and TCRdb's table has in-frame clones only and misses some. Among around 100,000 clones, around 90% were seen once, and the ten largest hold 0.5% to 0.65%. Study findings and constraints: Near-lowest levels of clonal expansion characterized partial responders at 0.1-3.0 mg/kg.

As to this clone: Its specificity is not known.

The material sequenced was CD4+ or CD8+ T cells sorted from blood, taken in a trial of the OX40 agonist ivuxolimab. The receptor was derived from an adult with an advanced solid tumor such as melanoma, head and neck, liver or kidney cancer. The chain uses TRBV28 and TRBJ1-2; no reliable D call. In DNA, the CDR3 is TGTGCCAGCAGTTTATCGGCAGAAAGTGGTGGCTACACCTTC. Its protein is CASSLSAESGGYTF.